One and the same sample provided the 5 T cell receptor beta chains below, sequenced in a study of spatial heterogeneity in lung cancer (dated by TCRdb to between 2018 and 2021). The sample's time point, from its label and the paper: blood at routine non-recurrence follow-up after resection. The protocol used for the library was 5' RACE. Sequenced on a NextSeq 500. TCRdb trimmed the raw reads at Q25, called clones with MiXCR and kept productive beta chains. Here each entry gathers all rows of one CDR3 protein and keeps the most common genes and DNA. This sample holds roughly 71,000 distinct CDR3 sequences; about 9.5% were observed only once. Less than 2% of the sample lies in the top ten. This specimen consisted of PBMCs, obtained at follow-up. The receptor set was obtained from a female donor with early-stage non-small cell lung cancer.

Turning to this clonotype: This could be a read error, since a much larger clone is one nucleotide away. The chain recombines TRBV18 with TRBJ1-2; D gene uncertain. Germline loops: CDR1 KGHSH, CDR2 LQKENI. This CDR3 spans 15 amino acids. CDR3 amino acids: CASSPPASFNYGHTF. CDR3 nucleotide sequence: TGTGCCAGCTCACCACCAGCCTCCTTTAACTATGGCCACACCTTC.

There are many counts of this clonotype. CDR3 in amino acids: CASSPGQGLDISYF. The CDR3 coding sequence is TGCGCCAGCAGCCCTGGACAGGGGCTGGATATTTCGTACTTC. The gene calls are TRBV5-1 and TRBJ2-4; 9 bases match TRBD1. Germline CDR1 SGHRS, CDR2 YFSETQ. Trimming cost V 4 bases and J 15 bases; bases outside gene matches: 14. The CDR3 runs 14 residues.

The chain carries TRBV11-2 and TRBJ1-2; no firm D call. Germline CDR1 SGHAT, CDR2 FQNNGV. This CDR3 has 12 amino acids. V lost 1 base, J lost 8 bases, and 8 bases lay in between. CDR3 in amino acids: CASSLVGGGYTF. In DNA form, the CDR3 reads TGTGCCAGCAGCTTAGTTGGAGGAGGCTACACCTTC.

This clonotype has only a few counts. The V and J genes are TRBV5-1 and TRBJ2-2, with D perhaps matching TRBD1 or TRBD2 (6 bases each). In germline, CDR1 is SGHRS, CDR2 YFSETQ. V was trimmed by 1 base and J by 7 bases, leaving 14 bases between them. The CDR3 consists of 15 residues. CDR3 sequence reads: CASSLQARGHGELFF. In DNA form, the CDR3 reads TGCGCCAGCAGCTTGCAGGCTCGGGGGCACGGGGAGCTGTTTTTT.

Many counts were recorded for this clonotype. The V call is TRBV29-1, the J call TRBJ1-4; the D is unclear. Germline V gene lookup returns CDR1 SQVTM and CDR2 ANQGSEA. Between the trimmed V and J ends, which lost 0 bases and 8 bases, there was a span of 13 bases. The CDR3 sequence is 14 residues long. CDR3 loop: CSVEEDRSSEKLFF. The CDR3 region has the DNA TGCAGCGTTGAAGAGGACCGCAGCTCGGAAAAACTGTTTTTT.